This T cell receptor beta chain was captured by sequencing in a study of shared clonotypes between healthy human individuals. Study outcomes and limitations: The genetic and exposure-history diversity represented was limited by few donors. Among donors, the sharing of clonotypes was expected to be influenced by sequencing depth.

Libraries were prepared by immunoSEQ multiplex PCR; TCRdb keeps only in-frame clonotypes and omits some of them. The sample has 450,000 to 500,000 clones, around 73% seen once. Comments on this clone: Its antigen remains unidentified.

Nashville, Tennessee was home to all donors, who were Caucasian adults. This CDR3 contains 13 residues. Trimming cost V 3 bases and J 0 bases, with 6 bases left between them. Germline assignment: CDR1 SGHTA and CDR2 FQGNSA. The rearrangement links TRBV7-2 to TRBJ2-7; no firm D call. Sequenced input: PBMCs. The sequence came from a woman in her 40s in good health. Some clones in this sample may be carry-over from other donors' samples. CDR3 in amino acids: CASSLSSSYEQYF. The DNA of the CDR3 is TGTGCCAGCAGCTTGAGTAGCTCCTACGAGCAGTACTTC.